This TCR beta chain was documented in a study of PD-1 blockade in classical Hodgkin lymphoma. Data came from immunoSEQ multiplex PCR; TCRdb stores just in-frame clones and leaves some out. The sample contains 30,000 to 35,000 clones, roughly 82% of which appear only once. Each patient's relapse followed autologous stem cell transplantation, and brentuximab vedotin exposure varied. The V gene lost 0 bases and the J gene lost 13 bases, with 15 bases spanning the gap. The length of the CDR3 is 13 residues. The germline V gene has CDR1 MNHEY and CDR2 SVGAGI. The clonotype was recovered from a human donor with classical Hodgkin lymphoma. This specimen was peripheral blood mononuclear cells (PBMCs), taken at baseline. The rearrangement uses TRBV6-5 and TRBJ1-2, with D uncertain. The CDR3 reads CASSYSKERMFTF. The CDR3, as DNA: TGTGCCAGCAGTTACTCGAAGGAGCGGATGTTCACCTTC.